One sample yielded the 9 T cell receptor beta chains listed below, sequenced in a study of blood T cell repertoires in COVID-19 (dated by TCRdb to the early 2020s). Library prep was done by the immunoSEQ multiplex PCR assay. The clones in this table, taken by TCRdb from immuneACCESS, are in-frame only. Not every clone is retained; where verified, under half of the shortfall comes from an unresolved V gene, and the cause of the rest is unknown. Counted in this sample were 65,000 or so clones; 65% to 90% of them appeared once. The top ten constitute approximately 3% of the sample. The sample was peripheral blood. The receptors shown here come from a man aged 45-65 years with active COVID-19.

CDR3: CASSPWTGRETQYF. The CDR3 DNA is TGTGCCAGCAGCCCTTGGACAGGGAGAGAGACCCAGTACTTC. The J gene is TRBJ2-5, the V gene TRBV7-3; 8 bases map to TRBD1. This CDR3 is built from 14 residues. CDR1 is SGHTA and CDR2 is FQGTGA in the germline V gene. Trimming took 5 bases from V and 4 from J; bases not matched to a gene: 6.

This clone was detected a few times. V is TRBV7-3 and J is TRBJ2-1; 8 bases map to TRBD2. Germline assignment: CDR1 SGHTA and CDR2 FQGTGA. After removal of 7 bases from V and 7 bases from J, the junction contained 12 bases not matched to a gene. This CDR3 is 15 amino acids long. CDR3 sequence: CASTPSSGSDNEQFF. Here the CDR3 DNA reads TGTGCCAGCACACCATCTAGCGGGTCTGATAATGAGCAGTTCTTC.

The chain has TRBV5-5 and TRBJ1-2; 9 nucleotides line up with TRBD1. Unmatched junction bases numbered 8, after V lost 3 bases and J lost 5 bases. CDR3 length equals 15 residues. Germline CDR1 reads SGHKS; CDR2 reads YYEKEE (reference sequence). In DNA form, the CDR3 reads TGTGCCAGCAGCTCCCCCCGGGACAGGGTATATGGCTACACCTTC. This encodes CASSSPRDRVYGYTF.

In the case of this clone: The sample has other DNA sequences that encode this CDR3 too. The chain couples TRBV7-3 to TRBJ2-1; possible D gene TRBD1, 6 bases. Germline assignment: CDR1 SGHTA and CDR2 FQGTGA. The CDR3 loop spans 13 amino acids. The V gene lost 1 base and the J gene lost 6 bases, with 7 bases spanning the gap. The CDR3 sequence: CASSLSRGNEQFF. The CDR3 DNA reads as TGTGCCAGCAGCTTAAGCAGGGGCAATGAGCAGTTCTTC.

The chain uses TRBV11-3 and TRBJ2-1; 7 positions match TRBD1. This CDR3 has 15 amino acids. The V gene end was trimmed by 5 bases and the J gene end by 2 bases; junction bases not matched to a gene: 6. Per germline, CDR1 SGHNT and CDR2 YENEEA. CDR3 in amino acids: CASSKDRATYNEQFF. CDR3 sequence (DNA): TGTGCCAGCAGCAAAGACAGGGCCACCTACAATGAGCAGTTCTTC.

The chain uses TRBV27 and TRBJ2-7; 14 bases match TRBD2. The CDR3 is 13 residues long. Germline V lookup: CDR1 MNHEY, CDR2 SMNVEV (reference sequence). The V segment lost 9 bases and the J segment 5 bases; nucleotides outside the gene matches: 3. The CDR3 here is CASWTSGRNEQYF. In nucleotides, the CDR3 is TGTGCCAGTTGGACTAGCGGGAGGAACGAGCAGTACTTC.

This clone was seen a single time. The CDR3 is CASPKRDPRFF. Written as DNA, the CDR3 is TGCGCCAGCCCGAAGCGAGACCCCCGTTTCTTC. The V and J genes are TRBV10-1 and TRBJ2-1; D ambiguous. V lost 8 bases, J lost 16 bases, and 18 bases lay in between. The CDR3 totals 11 residues. Germline V gene data show CDR1 as WNHNN and CDR2 as SYGVQD (reference sequence).

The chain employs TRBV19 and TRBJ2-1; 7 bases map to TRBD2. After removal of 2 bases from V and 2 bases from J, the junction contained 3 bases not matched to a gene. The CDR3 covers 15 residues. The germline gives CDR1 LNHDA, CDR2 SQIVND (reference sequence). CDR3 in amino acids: CASSIWGGAYNEQFF. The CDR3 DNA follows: TGTGCCAGTAGTATATGGGGGGGGGCCTACAATGAGCAGTTCTTC. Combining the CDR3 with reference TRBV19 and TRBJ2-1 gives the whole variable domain DGGITQSPKYLFRKEGQNVTLSCEQNLNHDAMYWYRQDPGQGLRLIYYSQIVNDFQKGDIAEGYSVSREKKESFPLTVTSAQKNPTAFYLCASSIWGGAYNEQFFGPGTRLTVL.

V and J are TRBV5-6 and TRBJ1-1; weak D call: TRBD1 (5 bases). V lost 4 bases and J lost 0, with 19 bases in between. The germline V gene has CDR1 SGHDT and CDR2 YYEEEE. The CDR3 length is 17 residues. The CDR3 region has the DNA TGTGCCAGCAGCCCCCTCGGGAGGGGTTCCCTGAACACTGAAGCTTTCTTT. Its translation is CASSPLGRGSLNTEAFF.